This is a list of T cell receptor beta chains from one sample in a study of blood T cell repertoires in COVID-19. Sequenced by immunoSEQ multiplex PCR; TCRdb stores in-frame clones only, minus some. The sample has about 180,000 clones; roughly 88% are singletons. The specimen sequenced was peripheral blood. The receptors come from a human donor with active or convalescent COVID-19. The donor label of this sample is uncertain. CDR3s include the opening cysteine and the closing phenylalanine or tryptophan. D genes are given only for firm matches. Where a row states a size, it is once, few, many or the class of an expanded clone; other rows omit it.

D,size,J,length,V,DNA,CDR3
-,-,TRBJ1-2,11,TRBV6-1,TGTGCCAGCCTAGGGGACTATGGCTACACCTTC,CASLGDYGYTF
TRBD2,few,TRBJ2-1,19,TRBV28,TGTGCCAGCACCCTAATACTAGCGGGAGGGCCAGGCTCCTACAATGAGCAGTTCTTC,CASTLILAGGPGSYNEQFF
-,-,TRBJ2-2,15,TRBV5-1,TGCGCCAGCAGTATTGGGGGCAAGAACACCGGGGAGCTGTTTTTT,CASSIGGKNTGELFF
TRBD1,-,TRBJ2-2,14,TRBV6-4,TGTGCCAGCAAGACAGGGTGGAACACCGGGGAGCTGTTTTTT,CASKTGWNTGELFF
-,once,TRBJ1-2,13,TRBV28,TGTGCCAGCAGTTTAGCGGGGGCGGGCGGCTACACCTTC,CASSLAGAGGYTF
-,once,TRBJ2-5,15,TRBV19,TGTGCCAGTAGTTCTAGGACAGCCCTTCGAGAGACCCAGTACTTC,CASSSRTALRETQYF
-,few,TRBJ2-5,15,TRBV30,TGTGCCTGGAGTCGGCTAGCTGTAGGGCAAGAGACCCAGTACTTC,CAWSRLAVGQETQYF
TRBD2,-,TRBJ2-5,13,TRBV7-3,TGTGCCAGCAGCCCAGCGGGGGAAGAGACCCAGTACTTC,CASSPAGEETQYF
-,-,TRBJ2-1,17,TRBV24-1,TGTGCCACCAGTGGGACTAGGGGGGAAAGCTCCTACAATGAGCAGTTCTTC,CATSGTRGESSYNEQFF
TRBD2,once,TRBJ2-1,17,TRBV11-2,TGTGCCAGCAGCTCCAGGACTAGCGGGACTGCCTACAATGAGCAGTTCTTC,CASSSRTSGTAYNEQFF
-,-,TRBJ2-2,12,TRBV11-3,TGTGCCACCGCCGAGGACACCGGGGAGCTGTTTTTT,CATAEDTGELFF
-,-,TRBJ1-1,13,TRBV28,TGTGCCAGCAGGCCCTGGGCCGGCACTGAAGCTTTCTTT,CASRPWAGTEAFF
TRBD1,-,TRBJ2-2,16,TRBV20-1,TGCAGTGCTAGTCCGACAGGGGGCCTATACACCGGGGAGCTGTTTTTT,CSASPTGGLYTGELFF
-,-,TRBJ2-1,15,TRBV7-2,TGTGCCAGCAGCCCTCGACTGGGCTCCTACAATGAGCAGTTCTTC,CASSPRLGSYNEQFF
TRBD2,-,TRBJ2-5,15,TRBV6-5,TGTGCCAGCAGGGGACATAGCGGGGGGCAAGAGACCCAGTACTTC,CASRGHSGGQETQYF
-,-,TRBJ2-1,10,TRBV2,TGTGCCAGCTCCGAGGTTGAGCAGTTCTTC,CASSEVEQFF
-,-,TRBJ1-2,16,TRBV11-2,TGTGCCAGCAGCTTAGCCCTGGGAGGGTCTAACTATGGCTACACCTTC,CASSLALGGSNYGYTF
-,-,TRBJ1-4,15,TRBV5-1,TGCGCCAGCAGCCCGGCACAGGGATCAAGTGAAAAACTGTTTTTT,CASSPAQGSSEKLFF
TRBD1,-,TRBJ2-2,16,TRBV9,TGTGCCCGCAGCGTGGGGGTAGGGGGCCGGGCCGGGGAGCTGTTTTTT,CARSVGVGGRAGELFF
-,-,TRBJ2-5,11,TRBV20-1,TGCAGTGCTAGTACTCAAGAGACCCAGTACTTC,CSASTQETQYF
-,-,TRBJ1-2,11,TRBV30,TGTGCCTGGAGTCTGGCGGGTGGCTACACCTTC,CAWSLAGGYTF
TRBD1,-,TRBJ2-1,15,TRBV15,TGTGCCACCAGCAGGGGTAGGACAGGGGCCGATGAGCAGTTCTTC,CATSRGRTGADEQFF
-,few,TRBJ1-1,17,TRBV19,TGTGCCAGTAGTTCCCTGGGGGCCGGATCTAGGAACACTGAAGCTTTCTTT,CASSSLGAGSRNTEAFF
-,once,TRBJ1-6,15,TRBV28,TGTGCCAGCAGTTTAATGGGGGCGGAGAGGTCACCCCTCCACTTT,CASSLMGAERSPLHF
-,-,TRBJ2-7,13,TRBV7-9,TGTGCCAGCAGCTTGGATTGGGCCCACGAGCAGTACTTC,CASSLDWAHEQYF
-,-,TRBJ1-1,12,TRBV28,TGTGCCAGCAGCGGCTCAGTAGACGGGGCTTTCTTT,CASSGSVDGAFF
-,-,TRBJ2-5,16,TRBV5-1,TGCGCCAGCAGCTTGGCCCCTGCAGGGCTCCAAGAGACCCAGTACTTC,CASSLAPAGLQETQYF
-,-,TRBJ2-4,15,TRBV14,TGTGCCAGCAGCCAAGAGGGCAGGGCTAGAAACATTCAGTACTTC,CASSQEGRARNIQYF
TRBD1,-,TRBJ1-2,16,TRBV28,TGTGCCAGCAGTTTATTGGGACAGGGGGCTGACTATGGCTACACCTTC,CASSLLGQGADYGYTF
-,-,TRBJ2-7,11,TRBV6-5,TGTGCCAGCACCAGAGGTAGGGAGCAGTACTTC,CASTRGREQYF
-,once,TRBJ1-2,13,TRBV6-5,TGTGCCAGCTTTACAGGGAGAGTATATGGCTACACCTTC,CASFTGRVYGYTF
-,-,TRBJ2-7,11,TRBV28,TGTGCCAGCACGGGGAATTACGAGCAGTACTTC,CASTGNYEQYF
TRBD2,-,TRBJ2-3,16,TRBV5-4,TGTGCCAGCAGCTTGGCAGCGGGAGCAACGGGAGATACGCAGTATTTT,CASSLAAGATGDTQYF
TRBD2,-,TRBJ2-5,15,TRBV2,TGTGCCAGCAGTGTTACTAGCGGGGGGCAAGAGACCCAGTACTTC,CASSVTSGGQETQYF
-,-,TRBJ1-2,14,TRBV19,TGTGCCACTGACCCCCGAGGGGGGGGTTATGGCTACACCTTC,CATDPRGGGYGYTF
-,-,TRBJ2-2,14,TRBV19,TGTGCCAGTAGTAGAGGAACGAACACCGGGGAGCTGTTTTTT,CASSRGTNTGELFF
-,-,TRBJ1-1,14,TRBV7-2,TGTGCCAGCAGCTTAGATCCACTAGGCACTGAAGCTTTCTTT,CASSLDPLGTEAFF
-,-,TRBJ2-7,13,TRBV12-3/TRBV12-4,TGTGCCAGCAGCCGTCAGGGTCCCTACGAGCAGTACTTC,CASSRQGPYEQYF
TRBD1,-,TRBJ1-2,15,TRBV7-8,TGTGCCAGCAGCTTAATCCGGGACAGCAACTATGGCTACACCTTC,CASSLIRDSNYGYTF
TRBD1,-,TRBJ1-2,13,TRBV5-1,TGCGCCAGCAGCTTGGGACAGGGAGATCGCTACACCTTC,CASSLGQGDRYTF
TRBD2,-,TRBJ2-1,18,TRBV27,TGTGCCAGCAGTAAACTAGCGGGAGTTTTGTTTGGGGGCAATGAGCAGTTCTTC,CASSKLAGVLFGGNEQFF
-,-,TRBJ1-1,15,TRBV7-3,TGTGCCAGCAGCTTATTTAGGGGTGGGAAAACTGAAGCTTTCTTT,CASSLFRGGKTEAFF
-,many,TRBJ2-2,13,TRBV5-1,TGCGCCAGCAGTTCAGGGAACACCGGGGAGCTGTTTTTT,CASSSGNTGELFF
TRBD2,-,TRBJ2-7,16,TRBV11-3,TGTGCCAGCATGTTTCTAGCGGGAGGTCCCCCCTACGAGCAGTACTTC,CASMFLAGGPPYEQYF
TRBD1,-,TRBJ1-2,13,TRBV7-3,TGTGCCAGCAGCTCCCAACAGGGGGCGAGCTACACCTTC,CASSSQQGASYTF
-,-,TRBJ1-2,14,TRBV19,TGTGCAACGAATCCTTACGGCGGGGTCCATGGCTACACCTTC,CATNPYGGVHGYTF